The T cell receptor beta chain described here comes from a study of metastatic and nonmetastatic thyroid tumors (dated by TCRdb to 2018 to 2020). Study-wide context: For patients with malignant and with benign thyroid disease, the researchers compared repertoires between peripheral blood samples and tumor or nodule tissue samples.

Study-wide conclusions, independent of this receptor: TCR beta diversity was reported as significantly higher in malignant tumors than in benign nodules, in both blood and tumor samples.

This clone was recorded many times. Its target antigen remains unknown. Base qualities are not provided; no much larger clone lies one nucleotide away. Library preparation was by PCR. Sequenced using an Illumina HiSeq 4000. High-throughput sequencing was used to profile the CDR3 region of the TCR beta-chain in every patient. In the original analysis: A classifier to discriminate distant-metastatic papillary thyroid cancer patients was built from CDR3 differences across clinicopathological groups. To measure repertoire diversity the researchers used the Shannon index, while the Morisita-Horn index served to gauge how similar the tumor and blood repertoires were. Clones were called with MiXCR by TCRdb after fastp trimmed the public reads at Q25, and only in-frame beta chains were retained. The V and J calls here are based on TCRdb, not the publication. This sample has 25,000 to 35,000 clones in its table, and 25% to 35% of those were observed once. The ten most abundant clones make up around 32% of the sample.

No patient had received any treatment before thyroid surgery. The study retrospectively analysed patient clinical samples collected from about 2012 to 2019 using T-cell receptor beta sequencing. Between the V and J ends, shortened by 2 bases and 10 bases respectively, the junction contains 7 bases. The CDR3, cysteine through phenylalanine, is 11 amino acids long. Only the CDR3 DNA is retained, 33 bases long and in frame from the first base. Sequences MGHDK (CDR1) and SYGVNS (CDR2) are obtained from the germline V gene. The sequencing input was blood. The V and J segments used are TRBV25-1 and TRBJ2-3; no D segment can be confidently identified. The sequence derives from a female donor with papillary thyroid cancer or a benign thyroid nodule (not recorded which). Some clones in this sample may be carry-over from other donors' samples. The nucleotides are TGTGCCAGCAGTGAAGGGTTTGCGCAGTATTTT. Its translation reads: CASSEGFAQYF.